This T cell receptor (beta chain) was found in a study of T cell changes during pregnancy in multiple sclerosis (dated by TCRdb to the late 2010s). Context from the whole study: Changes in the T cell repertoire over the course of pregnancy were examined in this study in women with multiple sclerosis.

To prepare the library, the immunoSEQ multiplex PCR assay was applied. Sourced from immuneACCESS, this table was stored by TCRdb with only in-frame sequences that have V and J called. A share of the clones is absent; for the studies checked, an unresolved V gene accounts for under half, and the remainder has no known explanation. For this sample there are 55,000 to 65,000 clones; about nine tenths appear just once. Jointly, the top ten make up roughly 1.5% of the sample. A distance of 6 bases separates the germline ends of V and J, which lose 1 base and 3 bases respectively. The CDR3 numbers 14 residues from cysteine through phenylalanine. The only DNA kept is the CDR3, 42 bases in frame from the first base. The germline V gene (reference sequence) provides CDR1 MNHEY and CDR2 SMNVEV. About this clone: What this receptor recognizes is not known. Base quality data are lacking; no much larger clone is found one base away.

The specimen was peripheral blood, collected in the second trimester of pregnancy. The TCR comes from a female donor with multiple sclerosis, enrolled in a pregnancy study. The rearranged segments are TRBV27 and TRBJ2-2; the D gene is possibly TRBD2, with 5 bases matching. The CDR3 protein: CASSLWGDTGELFF. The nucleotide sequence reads TGTGCCAGCAGTTTATGGGGAGACACCGGGGAGCTGTTTTTT.